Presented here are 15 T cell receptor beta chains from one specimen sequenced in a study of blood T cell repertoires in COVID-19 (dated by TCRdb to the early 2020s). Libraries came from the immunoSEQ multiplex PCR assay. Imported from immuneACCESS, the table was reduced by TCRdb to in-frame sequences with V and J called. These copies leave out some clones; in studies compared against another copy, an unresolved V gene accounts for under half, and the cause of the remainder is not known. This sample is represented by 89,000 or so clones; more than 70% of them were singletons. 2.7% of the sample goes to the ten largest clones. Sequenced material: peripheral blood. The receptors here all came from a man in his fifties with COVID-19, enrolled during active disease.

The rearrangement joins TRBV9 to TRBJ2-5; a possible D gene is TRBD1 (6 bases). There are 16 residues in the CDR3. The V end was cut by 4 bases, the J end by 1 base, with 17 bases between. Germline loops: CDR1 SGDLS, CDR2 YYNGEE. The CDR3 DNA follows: TGTGCCAGCAGCTTGGGGGCGCAGCTGTCCCAAGAGACCCAGTACTTC. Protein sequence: CASSLGAQLSQETQYF.

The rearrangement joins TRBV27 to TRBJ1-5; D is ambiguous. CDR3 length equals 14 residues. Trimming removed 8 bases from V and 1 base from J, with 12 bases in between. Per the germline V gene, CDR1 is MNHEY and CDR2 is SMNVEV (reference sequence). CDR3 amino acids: CASGRVGSNQPQHF. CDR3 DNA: TGTGCCAGCGGGCGGGTGGGGAGCAATCAGCCCCAGCATTTT.

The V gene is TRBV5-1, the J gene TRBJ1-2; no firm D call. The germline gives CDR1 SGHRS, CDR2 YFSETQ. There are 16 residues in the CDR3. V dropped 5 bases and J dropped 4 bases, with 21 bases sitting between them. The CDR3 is CASSRRTPTEGYGYTF. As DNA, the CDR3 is TGCGCCAGCAGTCGGCGGACCCCTACTGAGGGCTATGGCTACACCTTC.

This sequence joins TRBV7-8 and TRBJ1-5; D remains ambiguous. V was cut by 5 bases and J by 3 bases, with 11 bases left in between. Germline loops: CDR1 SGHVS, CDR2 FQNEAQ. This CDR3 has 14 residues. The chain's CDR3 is CASSPSLSNQPQHF. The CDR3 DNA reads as TGTGCCAGCAGCCCAAGCCTTTCCAATCAGCCCCAGCATTTT.

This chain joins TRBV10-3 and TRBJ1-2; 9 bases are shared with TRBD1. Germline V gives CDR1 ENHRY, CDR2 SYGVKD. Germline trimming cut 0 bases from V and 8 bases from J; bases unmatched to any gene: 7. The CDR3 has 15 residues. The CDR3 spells CAISESTGTGNGYTF. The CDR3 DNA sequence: TGTGCCATCAGTGAGTCGACCGGGACAGGGAACGGCTACACCTTC.

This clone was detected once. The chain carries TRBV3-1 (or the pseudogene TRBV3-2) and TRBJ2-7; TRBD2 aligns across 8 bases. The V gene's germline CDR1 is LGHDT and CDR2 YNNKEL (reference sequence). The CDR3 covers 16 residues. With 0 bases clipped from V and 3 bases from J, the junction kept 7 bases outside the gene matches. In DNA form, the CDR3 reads TGTGCCAGCAGCCAAGATCTTGGGACTAGGAACTACGAGCAGTACTTC. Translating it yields CASSQDLGTRNYEQYF.

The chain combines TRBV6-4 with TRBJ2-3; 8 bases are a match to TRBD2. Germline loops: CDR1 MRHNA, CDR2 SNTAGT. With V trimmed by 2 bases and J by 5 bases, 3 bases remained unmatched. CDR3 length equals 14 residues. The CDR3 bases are TGTGCCAGCAGTGACGGCGCGGGAGGAGATACGCAGTATTTT. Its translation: CASSDGAGGDTQYF.

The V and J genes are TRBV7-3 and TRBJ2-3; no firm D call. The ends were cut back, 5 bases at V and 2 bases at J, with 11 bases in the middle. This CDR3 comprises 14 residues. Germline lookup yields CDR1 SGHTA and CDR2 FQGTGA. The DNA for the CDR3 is TGTGCCAGCAGCCCGACATTCTACACAGATACGCAGTATTTT. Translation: CASSPTFYTDTQYF.

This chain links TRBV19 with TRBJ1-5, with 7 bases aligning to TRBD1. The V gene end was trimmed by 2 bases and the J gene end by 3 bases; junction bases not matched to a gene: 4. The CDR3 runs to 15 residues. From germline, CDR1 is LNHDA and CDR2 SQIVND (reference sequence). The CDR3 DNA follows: TGTGCCAGTAGTATAAAGGGGGCCTACAATCAGCCCCAGCATTTT. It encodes CASSIKGAYNQPQHF.

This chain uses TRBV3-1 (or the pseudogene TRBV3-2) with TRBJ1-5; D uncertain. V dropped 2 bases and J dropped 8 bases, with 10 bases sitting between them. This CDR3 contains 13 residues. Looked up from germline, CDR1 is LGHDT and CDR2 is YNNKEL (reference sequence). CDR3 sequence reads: CASSQTGTEPQHF. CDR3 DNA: TGTGCCAGCAGCCAAACGGGAACGGAGCCCCAGCATTTT.

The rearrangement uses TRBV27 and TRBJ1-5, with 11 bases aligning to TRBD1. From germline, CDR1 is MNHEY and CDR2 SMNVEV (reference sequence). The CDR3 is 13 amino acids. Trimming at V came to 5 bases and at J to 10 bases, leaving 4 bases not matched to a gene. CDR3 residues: CASSGTGGRPQHF. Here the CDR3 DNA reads TGTGCCAGCAGTGGGACAGGGGGGAGACCCCAGCATTTT.

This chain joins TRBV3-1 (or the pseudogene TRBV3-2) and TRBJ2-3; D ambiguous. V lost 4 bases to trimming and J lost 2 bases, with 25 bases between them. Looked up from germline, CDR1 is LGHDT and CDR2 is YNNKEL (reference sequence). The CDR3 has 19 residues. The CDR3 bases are TGTGCCAGCAGCCCAATGACTTTTGGTAACCTCCGGATCACAGATACGCAGTATTTT. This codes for CASSPMTFGNLRITDTQYF.

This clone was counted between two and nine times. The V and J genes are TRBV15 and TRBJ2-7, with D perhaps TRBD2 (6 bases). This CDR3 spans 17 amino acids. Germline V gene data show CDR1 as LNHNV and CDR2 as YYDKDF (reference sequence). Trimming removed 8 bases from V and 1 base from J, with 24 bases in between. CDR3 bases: TGTGCCACCGACCTCTTAATAAGGGTGGGGGGATCCTACGAGCAGTACTTC. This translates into CATDLLIRVGGSYEQYF.

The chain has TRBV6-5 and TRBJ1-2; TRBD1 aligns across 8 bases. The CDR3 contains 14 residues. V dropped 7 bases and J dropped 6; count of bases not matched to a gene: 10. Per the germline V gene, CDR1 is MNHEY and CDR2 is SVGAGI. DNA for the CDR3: TGTGCCAGCAAGGCGACAACAGGGGGGGATGGCTACACCTTC. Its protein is CASKATTGGDGYTF.

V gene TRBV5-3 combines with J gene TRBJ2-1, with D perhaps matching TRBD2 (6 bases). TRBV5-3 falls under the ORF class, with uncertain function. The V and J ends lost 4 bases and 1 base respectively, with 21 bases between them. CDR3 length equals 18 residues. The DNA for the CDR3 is TGTGCCAGAAGCACGGACTACCTCCGTCTAAGGTCCTACAATGAGCAGTTCTTC. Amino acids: CARSTDYLRLRSYNEQFF.